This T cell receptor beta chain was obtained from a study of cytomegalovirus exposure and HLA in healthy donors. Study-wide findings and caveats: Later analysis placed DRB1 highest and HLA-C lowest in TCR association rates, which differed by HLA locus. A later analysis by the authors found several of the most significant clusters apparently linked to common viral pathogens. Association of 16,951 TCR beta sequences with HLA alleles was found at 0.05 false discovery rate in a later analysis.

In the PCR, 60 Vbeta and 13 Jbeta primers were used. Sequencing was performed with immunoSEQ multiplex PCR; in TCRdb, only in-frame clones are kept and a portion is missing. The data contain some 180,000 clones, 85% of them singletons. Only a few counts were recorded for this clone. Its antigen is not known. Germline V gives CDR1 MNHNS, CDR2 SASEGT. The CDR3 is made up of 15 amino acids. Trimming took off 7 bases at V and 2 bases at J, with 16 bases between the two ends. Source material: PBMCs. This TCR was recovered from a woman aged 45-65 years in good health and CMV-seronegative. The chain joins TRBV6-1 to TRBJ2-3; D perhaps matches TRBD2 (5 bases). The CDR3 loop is CASKGGRQITDTQYF. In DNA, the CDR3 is TGTGCCAGCAAAGGAGGCCGCCAAATCACAGATACGCAGTATTTT.